Each of the 17 T cell receptor beta chains below was sequenced from the same sample in a study of T cells in Graves' hyperthyroidism and ophthalmopathy. Researchers took RNA transcripts and amplified the TCR beta CDR3 regions from them. Initially, a first-round RT-PCR of the TCR CDR3 employed the HTBI primer set. TCRdb processed the multiplex PCR reads anew with MiXCR; each CDR3 protein has one entry. Of almost 600,000 distinct CDR3 sequences listed, approximately 15% were seen once; the top ten hold more than 4.5%. Input material: blood. The receptors originated from a woman aged 30 to 39 with Graves' hyperthyroidism that later progressed to Graves' ophthalmopathy.

The V call is TRBV7-2, the J call TRBJ2-5; 8 nucleotides agree with TRBD1. V lost 1 base and J lost 5; bases outside the gene matches: 3. The CDR3 sequence is 14 residues long. The V gene's germline CDR1 is SGHTA and CDR2 FQGNSA. This chain's CDR3 is CASSLGTGWETQYF. The DNA for the CDR3 is TGTGCCAGCAGCTTAGGGACAGGGTGGGAGACCCAGTACTTC.

This clonotype has a count of ten or more. The chain carries TRBV27 and TRBJ2-3; the match to TRBD2 covers 9 bases. Germline V lookup: CDR1 MNHEY, CDR2 SMNVEV (reference sequence). The CDR3 covers 13 residues. Unmatched junction bases numbered 4, after V lost 8 bases and J lost 4 bases. This CDR3 is CASSSGTADTQYF. CDR3 in DNA: TGTGCCAGCTCTAGCGGGACCGCAGATACGCAGTATTTT.

In DNA, the CDR3 is TGCGCCAGCAGGGGGGACAGTTCTACCGGGGAGCTGTTTTTT. Translated, it gives CASRGDSSTGELFF. The chain recombines TRBV10-2 with TRBJ2-2; 7 bases align to TRBD1. The J segment lost 5 bases and the V segment lost 6 bases, leaving 6 bases of the junction unmatched. Germline V gene data show CDR1 as WSHSY and CDR2 as SAAADI. The CDR3 sequence is 14 residues long.

The sample holds many counts of this clonotype. This sequence joins TRBV7-9 and TRBJ2-7; D is ambiguous. Trimming pared 1 base from V and 7 bases from J, leaving 14 bases between. Germline V lookup: CDR1 SEHNR, CDR2 FQNEAQ (reference sequence). The CDR3 is 14 amino acids. In nucleotides, the CDR3 is TGTGCCAGCAGCTTAGTCTCGACCGTAGTTGAGCAGTACTTC. It yields the protein CASSLVSTVVEQYF.

The sample holds a few counts of this clonotype. The chain is built from TRBV19 and TRBJ1-6; tentative D call: TRBD1 (5 bases). The CDR3 sequence is 20 residues long. Germline values: CDR1 LNHDA, CDR2 SQIVND (reference sequence). V gave up 5 bases and J gave up 0 bases, with 23 bases separating them. The CDR3 region is CASSFQGKTKGSSYNSPLHF. The CDR3 nucleotides read TGTGCCAGTAGTTTCCAGGGAAAAACCAAAGGGAGCTCCTATAATTCACCCCTCCACTTT.

Many counts were recorded for this clonotype. The chain links TRBV6-1 to TRBJ1-2; TRBD1 matches at 8 bases. Trimming took 6 bases from V and 3 from J; bases not matched to a gene: 9. This CDR3 spans 15 amino acids. In germline, CDR1 is MNHNS, CDR2 SASEGT. For the CDR3, the DNA is TGTGCCAGCAGGACCCTACCGACAGGGGACTATGGCTACACCTTC. Translating gives CASRTLPTGDYGYTF.

At least ten counts were recorded for this clonotype. The J gene is TRBJ2-7, the V gene TRBV29-1; weak D call: TRBD2 (6 bases). The ends were cut back, 6 bases at V and 3 bases at J, with 21 bases in the middle. The germline gives CDR1 SQVTM, CDR2 ANQGSEA. The CDR3 length is 15 residues. DNA for the CDR3: TGCAGCGTCATCGGGACCACACGGGGGAACTACGAGCAGTACTTC. This gives the protein CSVIGTTRGNYEQYF.

V is TRBV29-1 and J is TRBJ2-3; possibly TRBD2 for D (6 bases). This CDR3 is built from 13 residues. Deletions cut 1 base from V and 1 base from J, with 6 bases between. Germline V gene sequence: CDR1 SQVTM, CDR2 ANQGSEA. CDR3 region: CSVEVAGTDTQYF. The CDR3 DNA is TGCAGCGTTGAAGTAGCGGGCACAGATACGCAGTATTTT.

This clonotype was detected a few times. The chain recombines TRBV20-1 with TRBJ2-3; D possibly corresponds to TRBD2 (5 bases). The CDR3 is 14 amino acids. Trimming removed 3 bases at V and 8 bases at J, with 18 bases between. Germline CDR1 and CDR2: DFQATT and SNEGSKA (reference sequence). CDR3 protein: CSASEPGITGTQYF. The CDR3 DNA reads TGCAGTGCTAGCGAGCCGGGAATAACGGGTACGCAGTATTTT.

In this sample, this clonotype turned up many times. This chain links TRBV19 with TRBJ2-3; tentatively, D is TRBD1 (7 bases). The CDR3 loop spans 15 amino acids. The germline V gene has CDR1 LNHDA and CDR2 SQIVND (reference sequence). Trimming took off 4 bases at V and 6 bases at J, with 17 bases between the two ends. The CDR3 region has the DNA TGTGCCAGTAGTAGCAACAGGGGAGGAACGGATACGCAGTATTTT. It encodes CASSSNRGGTDTQYF.

This clonotype was recorded at least ten times. This chain links TRBV2 with TRBJ2-1, with D perhaps matching TRBD2 (5 bases). The CDR3 is made up of 17 amino acids. Germline lookup yields CDR1 SNHLY and CDR2 FYNNEI. V lost 10 bases to trimming and J lost 0 bases, with 22 bases between them. The CDR3 reads CAIHDNAGGSSYNEQFF. The CDR3, as DNA: TGTGCCATCCACGACAACGCGGGCGGTAGCTCCTACAATGAGCAGTTCTTC. Based on the CDR3 plus reference TRBV2 and TRBJ2-1, the full variable domain is EPEVTQTPSHQVTQMGQEVILRCVPISNHLYFYWYRQILGQKVEFLVSFYNNEISEKSEIFDDQFSVERPDGSNFTLKIRSTKLEDSAMYFCAIHDNAGGSSYNEQFFGPGTRLTVL.

This clonotype has a count of ten or more. CDR3 loop: CASSPAGGPMGEQYF. In DNA, the CDR3 is TGTGCCAGCAGTCCAGCGGGAGGGCCAATGGGCGAGCAGTACTTC. V is TRBV28 and J is TRBJ2-7, with 10 bases lining up with TRBD2. The V gene end was trimmed by 5 bases and the J gene end by 6 bases; junction bases not matched to a gene: 10. Germline V CDR1 and CDR2: MDHEN, SYDVKM. This CDR3 comprises 15 residues.

This clonotype was found many times. The genes are TRBV11-2 and TRBJ2-7; TRBD1 matches 8 bases. The CDR3 totals 15 residues. V lost 5 bases and J lost 4; bases outside the gene matches: 10. Germline V gives CDR1 SGHAT, CDR2 FQNNGV. The CDR3 is CASSPPAGGLYEQYF. The CDR3 region has the DNA TGTGCCAGCAGCCCCCCGGCAGGGGGCCTATACGAGCAGTACTTC.

This clonotype has more than one count but fewer than ten. The V call is TRBV4-3, the J call TRBJ1-2, with a weak D call TRBD1 (6 bases). This CDR3 has 16 residues. Trimming shortened V by 1 base and J by 2 bases, and 14 bases separated the two germline ends. Germline V CDR1 and CDR2: LGHNA, YSLEER. The CDR3 nucleotides read TGCGCCAGCAGCCAAGTTTGGGGGGGCATGAACTATGGCTACACCTTC. Translated, it gives CASSQVWGGMNYGYTF.

V usage is TRBV11-2 and J usage is TRBJ2-3; TRBD2 is a possible D gene (5 bases). The CDR3 is 15 amino acids. Trimming removed 5 bases at V and 3 bases at J, with 15 bases between. Germline lookup yields CDR1 SGHAT and CDR2 FQNNGV. The CDR3 bases are TGTGCCAGCAGCGTGCTTGGCCCGGGGACAGATACGCAGTATTTT. It specifies CASSVLGPGTDTQYF.

This clonotype was detected many times. This chain connects TRBV7-9 to TRBJ2-2; 7 bases are a match to TRBD2. The CDR3 totals 15 residues. With 8 bases clipped from V and 5 bases from J, the junction kept 11 bases outside the gene matches. Per the germline V gene, CDR1 is SEHNR and CDR2 is FQNEAQ (reference sequence). The CDR3 coding sequence is TGTGCCAGCGCCAATGGGCTTAGCGGGACCGGGGAGCTGTTTTTT. As protein: CASANGLSGTGELFF.

This clonotype showed up many times. The chain recombines TRBV28 with TRBJ2-4; D gene ambiguous. The V end was cut by 7 bases, the J end by 3 bases, with 13 bases between. CDR1 MDHEN and CDR2 SYDVKM come from the germline V gene. The CDR3 length is 14 residues. DNA of the CDR3: TGTGCCAGCAATCCTAGTGGGGTCAAAAACATTCAGTACTTC. Protein: CASNPSGVKNIQYF.